The source of this T cell receptor (beta chain) is a study of T cells in women clearing cervical HPV infection. About the study: Cases were women with histologically confirmed HPV16-related CIN3 or worse, including a couple of invasive cancers. Study-level points and caveats: TRBV6-7 relative abundance averaged 0.11% in cases and around 0.17% in controls.

Clones were sequenced by immunoSEQ multiplex PCR, and TCRdb holds only the in-frame ones, with some missing. The sample table includes fewer than 30,000 clones. Cervical HPV DNA detected by MY09/MY11 PCR, typed by dot-blot. Points on this clone: What it recognizes is unknown. With the read ending 3 residues before the CDR3 end, the germline J gene is used to fill in that end.

CDR1 SGHTA and CDR2 FQGNSA come from the germline V gene. CDR3 length equals 15 residues. The sequence was obtained from a woman aged 18-70 years with a cervical HPV16 infection that either progressed to CIN3+ or cleared (not recorded which). The V and J genes are TRBV7-2 and TRBJ1-2; D remains unclear. The source material was blood buffy coat. CDR3 DNA (partial): TGTGCCAGCAGTAGCGAAGAACCGGGAGCAGATACC. Its translation is CASSSEEPGADT. The CDR3, in full, reads CASSSEEPGADTYTF.